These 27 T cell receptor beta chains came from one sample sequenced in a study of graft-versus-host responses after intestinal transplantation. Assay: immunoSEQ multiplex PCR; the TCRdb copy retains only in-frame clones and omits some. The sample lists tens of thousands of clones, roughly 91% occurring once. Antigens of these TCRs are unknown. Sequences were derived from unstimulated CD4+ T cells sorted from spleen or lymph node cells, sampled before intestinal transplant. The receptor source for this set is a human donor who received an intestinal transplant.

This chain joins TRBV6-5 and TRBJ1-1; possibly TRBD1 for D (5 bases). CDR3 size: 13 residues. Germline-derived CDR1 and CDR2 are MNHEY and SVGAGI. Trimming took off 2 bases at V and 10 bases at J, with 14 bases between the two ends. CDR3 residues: CASSYEGWGGAFF. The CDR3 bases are TGTGCCAGCAGTTACGAAGGGTGGGGGGGAGCTTTCTTT.

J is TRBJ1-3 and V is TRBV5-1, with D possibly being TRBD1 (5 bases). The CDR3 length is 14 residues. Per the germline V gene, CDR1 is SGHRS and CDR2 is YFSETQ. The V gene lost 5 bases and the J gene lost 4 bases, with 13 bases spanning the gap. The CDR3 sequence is CASSLPGNGNTIYF. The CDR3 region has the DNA TGCGCCAGCAGTCTTCCAGGGAACGGAAACACCATATATTTT.

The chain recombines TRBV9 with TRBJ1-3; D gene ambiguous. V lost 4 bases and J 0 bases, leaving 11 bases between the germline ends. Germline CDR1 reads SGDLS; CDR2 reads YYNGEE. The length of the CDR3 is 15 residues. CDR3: CASSSASGSGNTIYF. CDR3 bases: TGTGCCAGCAGCTCCGCGTCAGGCTCTGGAAACACCATATATTTT.

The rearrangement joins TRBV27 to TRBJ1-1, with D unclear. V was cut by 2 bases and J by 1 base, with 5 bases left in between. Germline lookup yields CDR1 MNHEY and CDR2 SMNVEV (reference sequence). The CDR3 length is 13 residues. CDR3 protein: CASSLRQNTEAFF. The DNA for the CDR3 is TGTGCCAGCAGTTTAAGACAGAACACTGAAGCTTTCTTT.

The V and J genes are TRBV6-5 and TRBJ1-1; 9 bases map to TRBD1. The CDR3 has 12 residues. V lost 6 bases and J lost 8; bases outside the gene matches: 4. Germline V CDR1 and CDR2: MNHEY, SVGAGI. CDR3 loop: CASRGQGYEAFF. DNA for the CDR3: TGTGCCAGCAGGGGACAGGGCTACGAAGCTTTCTTT.

CDR3 loop: CASSQDRNTGELFF. The CDR3 DNA follows: TGCGCCAGCAGCCAAGACAGAAACACCGGGGAGCTGTTTTTT. The V and J genes are TRBV4-3 and TRBJ2-2; no firm D call. The CDR3 totals 14 residues. From germline, CDR1 is LGHNA and CDR2 YSLEER. The germline V and J ends were trimmed by 0 bases and 2 bases, with 4 bases remaining between them.

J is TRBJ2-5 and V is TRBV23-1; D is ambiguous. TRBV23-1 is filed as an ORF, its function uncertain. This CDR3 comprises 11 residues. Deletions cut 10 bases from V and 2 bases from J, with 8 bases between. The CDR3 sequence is CATGTQETQYF. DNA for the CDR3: TGCGCCACAGGCACACAAGAGACCCAGTACTTC.

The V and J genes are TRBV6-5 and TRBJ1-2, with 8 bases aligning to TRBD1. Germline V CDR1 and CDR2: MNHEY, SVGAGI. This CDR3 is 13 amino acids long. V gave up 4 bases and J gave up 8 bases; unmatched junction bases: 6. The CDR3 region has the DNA TGTGCCAGCAGTTCGACAGGGGAGACGGGCTACACCTTC. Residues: CASSSTGETGYTF.

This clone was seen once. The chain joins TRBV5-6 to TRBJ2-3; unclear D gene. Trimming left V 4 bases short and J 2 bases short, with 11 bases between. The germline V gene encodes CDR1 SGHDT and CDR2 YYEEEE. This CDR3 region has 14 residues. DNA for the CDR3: TGTGCCAGCAGCCCTCTTATAAACACAGATACGCAGTATTTT. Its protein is CASSPLINTDTQYF.

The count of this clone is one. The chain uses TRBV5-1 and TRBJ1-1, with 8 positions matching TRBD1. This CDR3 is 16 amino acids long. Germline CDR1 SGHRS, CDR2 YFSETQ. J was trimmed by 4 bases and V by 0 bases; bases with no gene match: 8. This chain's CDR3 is CASSLVGQGAGTEAFF. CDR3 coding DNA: TGCGCCAGCAGCTTGGTGGGGCAGGGGGCGGGCACTGAAGCTTTCTTT.

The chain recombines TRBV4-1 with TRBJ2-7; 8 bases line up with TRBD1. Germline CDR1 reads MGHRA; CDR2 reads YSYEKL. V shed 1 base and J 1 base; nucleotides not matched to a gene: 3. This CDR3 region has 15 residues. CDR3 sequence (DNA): TGCGCCAGCAGCCAAGGGACAGGGTTATCCTACGAGCAGTACTTC. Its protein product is CASSQGTGLSYEQYF.

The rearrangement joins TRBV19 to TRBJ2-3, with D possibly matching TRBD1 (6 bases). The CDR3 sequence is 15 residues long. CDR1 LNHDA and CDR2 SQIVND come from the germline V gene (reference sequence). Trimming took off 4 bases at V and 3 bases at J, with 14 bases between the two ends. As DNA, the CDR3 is TGTGCCAGTAGTAACCACAGGGAGTGGACAGATACGCAGTATTTT. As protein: CASSNHREWTDTQYF.

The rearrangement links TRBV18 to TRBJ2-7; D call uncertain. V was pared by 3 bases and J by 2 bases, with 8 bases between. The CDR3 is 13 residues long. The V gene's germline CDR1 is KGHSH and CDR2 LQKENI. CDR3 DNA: TGTGCCAGCTCACCGGCACAGACCTACGAGCAGTACTTC. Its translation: CASSPAQTYEQYF.

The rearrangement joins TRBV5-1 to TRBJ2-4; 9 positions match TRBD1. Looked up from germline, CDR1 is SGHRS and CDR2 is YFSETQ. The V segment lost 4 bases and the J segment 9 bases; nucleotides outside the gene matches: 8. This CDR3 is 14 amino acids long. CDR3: CASSLTGGAPIQYF. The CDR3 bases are TGCGCCAGCAGCCTAACAGGGGGCGCGCCCATTCAGTACTTC.

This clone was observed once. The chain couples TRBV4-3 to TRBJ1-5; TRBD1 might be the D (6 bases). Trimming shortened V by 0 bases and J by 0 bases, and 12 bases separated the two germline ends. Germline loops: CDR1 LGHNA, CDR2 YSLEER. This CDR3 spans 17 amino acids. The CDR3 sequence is CASSQDRQGYSNQPQHF. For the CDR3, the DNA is TGCGCCAGCAGCCAAGATAGGCAGGGGTATAGCAATCAGCCCCAGCATTTT.

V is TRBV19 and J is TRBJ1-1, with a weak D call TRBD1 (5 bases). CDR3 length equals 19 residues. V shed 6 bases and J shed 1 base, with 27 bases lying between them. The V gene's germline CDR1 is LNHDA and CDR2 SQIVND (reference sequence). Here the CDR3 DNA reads TGTGCCAGTAGCCATCCCCCGGGGGGTCGTTTGGGGTCGAACACTGAAGCTTTCTTT. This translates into CASSHPPGGRLGSNTEAFF. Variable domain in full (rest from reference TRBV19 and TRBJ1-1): DGGITQSPKYLFRKEGQNVTLSCEQNLNHDAMYWYRQDPGQGLRLIYYSQIVNDFQKGDIAEGYSVSREKKESFPLTVTSAQKNPTAFYLCASSHPPGGRLGSNTEAFFGQGTRLTVV.

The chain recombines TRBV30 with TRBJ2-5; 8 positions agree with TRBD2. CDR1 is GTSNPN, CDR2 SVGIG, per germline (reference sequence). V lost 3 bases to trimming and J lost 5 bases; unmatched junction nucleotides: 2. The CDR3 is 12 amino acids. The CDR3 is CAWSGGAETQYF. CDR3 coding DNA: TGTGCCTGGAGCGGGGGGGCTGAGACCCAGTACTTC.

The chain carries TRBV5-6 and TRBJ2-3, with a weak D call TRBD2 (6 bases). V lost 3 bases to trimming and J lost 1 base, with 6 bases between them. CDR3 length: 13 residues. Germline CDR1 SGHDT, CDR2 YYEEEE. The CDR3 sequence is CASSWGGTDTQYF. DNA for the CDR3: TGTGCCAGCAGCTGGGGGGGCACAGATACGCAGTATTTT.

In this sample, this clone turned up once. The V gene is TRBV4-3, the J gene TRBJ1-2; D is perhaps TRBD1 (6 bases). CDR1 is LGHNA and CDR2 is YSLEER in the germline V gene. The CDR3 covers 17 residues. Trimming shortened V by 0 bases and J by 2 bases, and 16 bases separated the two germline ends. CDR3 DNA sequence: TGCGCCAGCAGCCAAGAGCCAAAACAGGGCTTAAACTATGGCTACACCTTC. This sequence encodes CASSQEPKQGLNYGYTF.

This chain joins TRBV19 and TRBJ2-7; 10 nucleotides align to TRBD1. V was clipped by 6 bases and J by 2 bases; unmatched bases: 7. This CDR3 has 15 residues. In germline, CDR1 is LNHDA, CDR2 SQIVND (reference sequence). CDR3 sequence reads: CASRLSGQGTYEQYF. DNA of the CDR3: TGTGCCAGTAGGCTCTCGGGACAGGGGACCTACGAGCAGTACTTC.

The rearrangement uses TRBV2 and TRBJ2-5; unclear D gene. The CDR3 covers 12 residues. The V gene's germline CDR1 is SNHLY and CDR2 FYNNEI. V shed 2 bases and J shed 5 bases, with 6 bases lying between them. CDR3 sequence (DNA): TGTGCCAGCAGTGAATCCAGGGAGACCCAGTACTTC. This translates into CASSESRETQYF.

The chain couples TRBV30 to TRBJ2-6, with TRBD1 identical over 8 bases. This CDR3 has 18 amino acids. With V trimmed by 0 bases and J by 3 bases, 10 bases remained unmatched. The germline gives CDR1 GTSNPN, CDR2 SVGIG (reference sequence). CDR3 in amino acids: CAWSVRDRLFGGANVLTF. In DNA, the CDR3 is TGTGCCTGGAGTGTCCGGGACAGGCTTTTTGGTGGGGCCAACGTCCTGACTTTC.

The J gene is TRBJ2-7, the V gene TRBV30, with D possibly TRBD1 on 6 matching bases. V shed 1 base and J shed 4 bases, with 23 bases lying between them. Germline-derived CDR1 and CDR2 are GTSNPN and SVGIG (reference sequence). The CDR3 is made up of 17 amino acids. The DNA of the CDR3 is TGTGCCTGGAGTGCACCGAGACAGGCCTTCTCAATGTACGAGCAGTACTTC. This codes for CAWSAPRQAFSMYEQYF.

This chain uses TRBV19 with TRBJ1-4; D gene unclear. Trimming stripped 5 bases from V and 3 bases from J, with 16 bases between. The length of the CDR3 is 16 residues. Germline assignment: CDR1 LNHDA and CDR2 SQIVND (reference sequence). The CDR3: CASSPRLGGPNEKLFF. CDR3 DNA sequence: TGTGCCAGTAGTCCCCGCCTTGGAGGGCCTAATGAAAAACTGTTTTTT.

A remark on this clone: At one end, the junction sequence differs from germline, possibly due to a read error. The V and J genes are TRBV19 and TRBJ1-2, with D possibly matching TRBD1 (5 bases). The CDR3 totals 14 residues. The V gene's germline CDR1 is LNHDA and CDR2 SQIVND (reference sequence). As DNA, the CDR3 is TGTGCCAGTGGAGACAGTTCCATTTCCTATGGCCACACCTTC. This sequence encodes CASGDSSISYGHTF.

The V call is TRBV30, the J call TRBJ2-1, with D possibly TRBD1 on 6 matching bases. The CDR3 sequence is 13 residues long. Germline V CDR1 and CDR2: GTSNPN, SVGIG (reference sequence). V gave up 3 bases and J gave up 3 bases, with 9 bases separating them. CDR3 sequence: CAWSEDSYNEQFF. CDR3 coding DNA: TGTGCCTGGAGCGAGGACAGCTACAATGAGCAGTTCTTC. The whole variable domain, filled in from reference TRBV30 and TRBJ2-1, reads SQTIHQWPATLVQPVGSPLSLECTVEGTSNPNLYWYRQAAGRGLQLLFYSVGIGQISSEVPQNLSASRPQDRQFILSSKKLLLSDSGFYLCAWSEDSYNEQFFGPGTRLTVL.

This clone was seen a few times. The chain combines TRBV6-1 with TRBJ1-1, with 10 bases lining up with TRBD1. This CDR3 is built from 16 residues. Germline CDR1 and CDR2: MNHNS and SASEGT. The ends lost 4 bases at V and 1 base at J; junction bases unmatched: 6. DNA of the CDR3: TGTGCCAGCAGTGGACGACAGGGGGCGGGGAACACTGAAGCTTTCTTT. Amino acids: CASSGRQGAGNTEAFF.